These 19 T cell receptor beta chains were all obtained from the same sample, sequenced in a study of blood T cell repertoires in COVID-19. Profiled with immunoSEQ multiplex PCR; TCRdb holds only in-frame clones, not every one. The profile shows more than 300,000 clones, 80% to 90% of them singletons. The sample comprised peripheral blood. These receptors were taken from a woman in her 30s with COVID-19, enrolled during active disease.

In this sample, this clone is medium-sized. The chain uses TRBV15 and TRBJ1-5; 7 positions match TRBD1. Germline V gene lookup returns CDR1 LNHNV and CDR2 YYDKDF (reference sequence). With V trimmed by 0 bases and J by 6 bases, 8 bases remained unmatched. This CDR3 is built from 16 residues. DNA for the CDR3: TGTGCCACCAGCAGAGATCCGGGGGACAGTAGTCAGCCCCAGCATTTT. This translates into CATSRDPGDSSQPQHF.

The rearrangement uses TRBV7-9 and TRBJ1-4; D not certain. The CDR3 runs 12 residues. Trimming left V 5 bases short and J 8 bases short, with 9 bases between. CDR1 is SEHNR, CDR2 FQNEAQ, per germline (reference sequence). DNA of the CDR3: TGTGCCAGCAGCAATACCAGGGAAAAACTGTTTTTT. Translation gives CASSNTREKLFF.

The chain carries TRBV28 and TRBJ1-5; no reliable D call. CDR1 and CDR2 from the germline V gene are MDHEN and SYDVKM. V lost 6 bases, J lost 0 bases, and 15 bases lay in between. The CDR3 sequence is 16 residues long. The CDR3 bases are TGTGCCAGCAGCCCCGGGATTTTACATAGCAATCAGCCCCAGCATTTT. Residues: CASSPGILHSNQPQHF. Together with reference TRBV28 and TRBJ1-5, the CDR3 gives the full variable domain: DVKVTQSSRYLVKRTGEKVFLECVQDMDHENMFWYRQDPGLGLRLIYFSYDVKMKEKGDIPEGYSVSREKKERFSLILESASTNQTSMYLCASSPGILHSNQPQHFGDGTRLSIL.

This chain uses TRBV11-3 with TRBJ2-7; 8 bases are a match to TRBD2. Germline-derived CDR1 and CDR2 are SGHNT and YENEEA. This CDR3 contains 13 residues. Unmatched junction bases numbered 6, after V lost 4 bases and J lost 7 bases. The CDR3 DNA reads TGTGCCAGCAGCTCGGGGGGGGAACGGGAGCAGTACTTC. This gives the protein CASSSGGEREQYF.

CDR3: CSASNAGGGHGTDTQYF. CDR3 nucleotide sequence: TGCAGTGCTAGTAATGCGGGAGGGGGGCATGGCACAGATACGCAGTATTTT. V and J are TRBV20-1 and TRBJ2-3, with 9 bases matching TRBD2. Germline V lookup: CDR1 DFQATT, CDR2 SNEGSKA (reference sequence). The CDR3 has 17 residues. Trimming cost V 3 bases and J 1 base; bases outside gene matches: 11.

Only one count was recorded for this clone. J is TRBJ1-2 and V is TRBV24-1; 7 nucleotides align to TRBD1. This CDR3 is 15 amino acids long. CDR1 KGHDR and CDR2 SFDVKD come from the germline V gene. Trimming at V came to 3 bases and at J to 8 bases, leaving 11 bases not matched to a gene. This chain's CDR3 is CATSDPDREELGYTF. The CDR3 DNA sequence: TGTGCCACCAGTGATCCAGACAGGGAAGAGCTCGGCTACACCTTC.

This chain uses TRBV6-5 with TRBJ1-2; D is perhaps TRBD1 (5 bases). This CDR3 region has 14 residues. Germline V gene data show CDR1 as MNHEY and CDR2 as SVGAGI. Trimming stripped 2 bases from V and 3 bases from J, with 10 bases between. The CDR3, as DNA: TGTGCCAGCAGTTACGGGGCTACCCACTATGGCTACACCTTC. This translates into CASSYGATHYGYTF.

In its sample, this clone was seen a few times. The chain is built from TRBV7-2 and TRBJ2-7; unclear D gene. This CDR3 is 14 amino acids long. Germline V gene sequence: CDR1 SGHTA, CDR2 FQGNSA. V was clipped by 0 bases and J by 2 bases, with 8 bases between them. The chain's CDR3 is CASSLAFGAYEQYF. The DNA for the CDR3 is TGTGCCAGCAGCTTAGCTTTCGGAGCCTACGAGCAGTACTTC.

The genes are TRBV29-1 and TRBJ2-3; 10 nucleotides line up with TRBD2. The CDR3 runs 14 residues. CDR1 is SQVTM and CDR2 is ANQGSEA in the germline V gene. The trim removed 4 bases at V and 4 bases at J, leaving 5 bases unmatched. The CDR3 DNA sequence: TGCAGCGTTGCACTAGCGGGATTGGCAGATACGCAGTATTTT. Translation gives CSVALAGLADTQYF.

The chain couples TRBV27 to TRBJ1-5, with 7 positions matching TRBD1. Germline V CDR1 and CDR2: MNHEY, SMNVEV (reference sequence). CDR3 length: 14 residues. The V segment lost 3 bases and the J segment 6 bases; nucleotides outside the gene matches: 5. The CDR3 reads CASSFGRGSQPQHF. The CDR3 DNA is TGTGCCAGCAGTTTCGGCAGGGGGTCTCAGCCCCAGCATTTT.

The rearrangement joins TRBV2 to TRBJ2-1; D remains unclear. Germline V CDR1 and CDR2: SNHLY, FYNNEI. This CDR3 has 15 residues. V lost 6 bases and J 3 bases, leaving 15 bases between the germline ends. The CDR3 spells CASSEILRNYNEQFF. In DNA form, the CDR3 reads TGTGCCAGCAGCGAAATCCTTAGAAACTACAATGAGCAGTTCTTC.

This clone was detected many times. The V gene is TRBV24-1, the J gene TRBJ1-2; 8 bases align to TRBD1. V lost 2 bases and J lost 4; bases outside the gene matches: 5. Germline V CDR1 and CDR2: KGHDR, SFDVKD. This CDR3 has 15 amino acids. The CDR3 loop reads CATSDSRTGLYGYTF. CDR3 DNA sequence: TGTGCCACCAGTGATTCTCGGACAGGGCTCTATGGCTACACCTTC.

This chain links TRBV3-1 (or the pseudogene TRBV3-2) with TRBJ2-7, with 10 positions matching TRBD2. The ends lost 3 bases at V and 3 bases at J; junction bases unmatched: 2. The CDR3 covers 14 residues. Germline V gene data show CDR1 as LGHDT and CDR2 as YNNKEL (reference sequence). The CDR3 spells CASSQIAGGYEQYF. In nucleotides, the CDR3 is TGTGCCAGCAGCCAGATAGCGGGGGGCTACGAGCAGTACTTC.

V usage is TRBV9 and J usage is TRBJ2-3; TRBD2 aligns across 14 bases. Germline V gene data show CDR1 as SGDLS and CDR2 as YYNGEE. The CDR3 extends over 16 amino acids. J lost 5 bases, V lost 4 bases, and 6 bases had no gene match. Here the CDR3 reads CASSQGLAGEKDTQYF. CDR3 bases: TGTGCCAGCAGCCAGGGACTAGCGGGAGAAAAAGATACGCAGTATTTT. Full variable domain (outside the CDR3, taken from reference TRBV9 and TRBJ2-3): DSGVTQTPKHLITATGQRVTLRCSPRSGDLSVYWYQQSLDQGLQFLIQYYNGEERAKGNILERFSAQQFPDLHSELNLSSLELGDSALYFCASSQGLAGEKDTQYFGPGTRLTVL.

V gene TRBV30 combines with J gene TRBJ2-1; a possible D gene is TRBD1 (6 bases). Germline lookup yields CDR1 GTSNPN and CDR2 SVGIG (reference sequence). The CDR3 length is 13 residues. V lost 7 bases, J lost 2 bases, and 12 bases lay in between. CDR3: CASTHRAYNEQFF. CDR3 DNA sequence: TGTGCCTCTACTCACAGGGCCTACAATGAGCAGTTCTTC.

This clone was observed once. This chain links TRBV27 with TRBJ2-2, with 15 bases matching TRBD2. The J segment lost 5 bases and the V segment lost 6 bases, leaving 10 bases of the junction unmatched. Per germline, CDR1 MNHEY and CDR2 SMNVEV (reference sequence). The CDR3 runs 18 residues. CDR3 in amino acids: CASSQTGLAGGPTGELFF. The CDR3, as DNA: TGTGCCAGCAGCCAAACCGGACTAGCGGGAGGGCCGACCGGGGAGCTGTTTTTT.

This chain links TRBV6-6 with TRBJ2-7; 7 positions agree with TRBD1. The CDR3 extends over 13 amino acids. The V gene's germline CDR1 is MNHNY and CDR2 SVGAGI (reference sequence). V was pared by 4 bases and J by 3 bases, with 3 bases of the junction left unmatched. Here the CDR3 reads CASSLTGNYEQYF. The CDR3 region has the DNA TGTGCCAGCAGTTTGACAGGGAACTACGAGCAGTACTTC.

The V and J genes are TRBV24-1 and TRBJ2-1; D remains unclear. V lost 4 bases to trimming and J lost 9 bases, with 9 bases between them. Per germline, CDR1 KGHDR and CDR2 SFDVKD. The CDR3 length is 12 residues. The CDR3 loop is CATSEGRSEQFF. In nucleotides, the CDR3 is TGTGCCACCAGTGAGGGTCGGAGTGAGCAGTTCTTC.

The V gene is TRBV10-3, the J gene TRBJ2-7; tentatively, D is TRBD2 (6 bases). Per the germline V gene, CDR1 is ENHRY and CDR2 is SYGVKD. There are 14 residues in the CDR3. Trimming took 3 bases from V and 1 from J, leaving 10 bases between them. The CDR3 loop is CAISELAISYEQYF. The DNA of the CDR3 is TGTGCCATCAGTGAACTAGCCATATCCTACGAGCAGTACTTC.